This T cell receptor beta chain stems from a study of blood T cell repertoires in COVID-19. Study summary: T cells, B-cell-depleted T cells, or PBMCs supplied cDNA or gDNA.

The authors' processing: Counts of nucleated cells, estimated from reference gene primer amplification, were obtained. Profiled with immunoSEQ multiplex PCR; TCRdb holds only in-frame clones, not every one. The D gene and trimming were derived from the DNA, and the V and J assignments and clone size from that table. The repertoire holds a few hundred thousand clones, with 75% to 85% as singletons. Trimming took off 2 bases at V and 6 bases at J, with 15 bases between the two ends. There are 15 residues in the CDR3. Germline CDR1 and CDR2: LNHDA and SQIVND (reference sequence). The receptor comes from a human donor in a cohort sampled during active COVID-19. The specimen was peripheral blood. The chain is built from TRBV19 and TRBJ2-3; no reliable D call. The CDR3 coding sequence is TGTGCCAGTAGTATAAGGTCCGGAGCGAAGGATACGCAGTATTTT. The encoded protein is CASSIRSGAKDTQYF. The whole variable domain, remainder taken from reference TRBV19 and TRBJ2-3, is DGGITQSPKYLFRKEGQNVTLSCEQNLNHDAMYWYRQDPGQGLRLIYYSQIVNDFQKGDIAEGYSVSREKKESFPLTVTSAQKNPTAFYLCASSIRSGAKDTQYFGPGTRLTVL.